This T cell receptor (beta chain) was found in a study of blood T cell repertoires in COVID-19. Study in general: Collection of acute and convalescent COVID-19 samples took place in the United States, Italy and Spain. T cells, B-cell-depleted T cells, or PBMCs supplied cDNA or gDNA.

Original analysis: Amplified reference gene primers provided the basis for estimating nucleated cell counts. This table comes from immunoSEQ multiplex PCR, and its TCRdb copy is limited to in-frame clones, with some not included. V, J and clone size were drawn from that table, and D and trimming were deduced from the DNA. This repertoire shows around 150,000 clones, 70% to 85% found once; its top ten account for about 20%. Unmatched junction bases numbered 6, after V lost 0 bases and J lost 5 bases. This CDR3 is built from 16 residues. Germline V CDR1 and CDR2: SGHRS, YFSETQ. The rearrangement joins TRBV5-1 to TRBJ2-3, with 10 bases identical to TRBD2. This TCR came from a woman at least 80 years old with acute or convalescent COVID-19. The sequenced sample was peripheral blood. The CDR3 protein is CASSLGAGGPGDTQYF. The CDR3 region has the DNA TGCGCCAGCAGCTTGGGAGCGGGAGGGCCCGGAGATACGCAGTATTTT.